What follows are 9 T cell receptor beta chains derived from one specimen sequenced in a study of CD8 T cells in Susac syndrome. It was with random hexamers that about 0.45 to 1 ug RNA was reverse transcribed. Via MiXCR, TCRdb re-called the immunoSEQ multiplex PCR reads, giving one row per CDR3 protein. The sample has 180,000 or so distinct CDR3 sequences; around 95% are singletons. Sequencing input: CD4+ T cells from PBMCs. These receptors were collected from a human donor in good health.

This CDR3 reads CASSLVSGTSGNTIYF. The CDR3 region has the DNA TGTGCCAGCAGCTTAGTTTCAGGGACCTCTGGAAACACCATATATTTT. J is TRBJ1-3 and V is TRBV7-9; tentatively, D is TRBD1 (5 bases). The CDR3 is 16 residues long. Germline CDR1 is SEHNR and CDR2 is FQNEAQ (reference sequence). The V end lost 1 base, the J end lost 0 bases, and 10 bases lay between the germline ends.

The J gene is TRBJ2-7, the V gene TRBV28; 8 positions agree with TRBD2. Trimming at V came to 5 bases and at J to 3 bases, leaving 6 bases not matched to a gene. CDR1 and CDR2 (germline): MDHEN, SYDVKM. The CDR3 consists of 14 residues. The CDR3 sequence: CASSASGGVYEQYV. The CDR3 bases are TGTGCCAGCAGTGCGTCGGGGGGGGTCTACGAGCAGTACGTC.

V usage is TRBV14 and J usage is TRBJ2-5; TRBD2 aligns across 13 bases. CDR1 is SGHDN and CDR2 is FVKESK in the germline V gene. The CDR3 covers 18 residues. J was trimmed by 1 base and V by 4 bases; bases with no gene match: 9. CDR3 in amino acids: CASSRTSGGLQFQETQYF. The CDR3 coding sequence is TGTGCCAGCAGCCGGACTAGCGGGGGACTTCAATTCCAAGAGACCCAGTACTTC.

The CDR3 spells CATSSTGEVLKTQYF. The CDR3 coding sequence is TGTGCCACCAGCAGCACAGGGGAGGTTCTGAAGACCCAGTACTTC. The chain combines TRBV15 with TRBJ2-5; D may be TRBD1 (7 bases). This CDR3 spans 15 amino acids. V was trimmed by 3 bases and J by 6 bases, leaving 17 bases between them. Germline V gene sequence: CDR1 LNHNV, CDR2 YYDKDF (reference sequence).

V usage is TRBV28 and J usage is TRBJ2-1; D is perhaps TRBD1 (5 bases). The length of the CDR3 is 13 residues. CDR1 is MDHEN, CDR2 SYDVKM, per germline. V gave up 5 bases and J gave up 6 bases, with 11 bases separating them. CDR3 bases: TGTGCCAGCAGTGACTGGGGCCGCAATGAGCAGTTCTTC. It codes for CASSDWGRNEQFF. The full variable domain, rest sourced from reference TRBV28 and TRBJ2-1, is DVKVTQSSRYLVKRTGEKVFLECVQDMDHENMFWYRQDPGLGLRLIYFSYDVKMKEKGDIPEGYSVSREKKERFSLILESASTNQTSMYLCASSDWGRNEQFFGPGTRLTVL.

J is TRBJ2-7 and V is TRBV28; the match to TRBD1 covers 7 bases. The junction had 4 bases not matched to a gene; V was cut back by 6 bases and J by 5 bases. Germline CDR1 and CDR2: MDHEN and SYDVKM. The CDR3 has 12 amino acids. The DNA for the CDR3 is TGTGCCAGCAGCTCTGGGACAGACGAGCAGTACGTC. Translation: CASSSGTDEQYV.

This chain connects TRBV20-1 to TRBJ2-3; TRBD2 aligns across 10 bases. V was pared by 2 bases and J by 6 bases, with 5 bases of the junction left unmatched. Per the germline V gene, CDR1 is DFQATT and CDR2 is SNEGSKA (reference sequence). The CDR3 extends over 14 amino acids. CDR3 residues: CSARKREGHDTQYF. As DNA, the CDR3 is TGCAGTGCTAGAAAGCGGGAGGGCCATGATACGCAGTATTTT.

The chain links TRBV3-1 to TRBJ2-2; 11 nucleotides align to TRBD2. Germline CDR1 and CDR2: LGHDT and YNNKEL (reference sequence). The CDR3 totals 16 residues. The V gene end was trimmed by 8 bases and the J gene end by 4 bases; junction bases not matched to a gene: 9. CDR3 coding DNA: TGTGCCAGCGTACTAGCGGGAGCCTCTGGCACCGGGGAGCTGTTTTTT. Encoded protein: CASVLAGASGTGELFF.

The V call is TRBV7-9, the J call TRBJ2-7; 7 bases line up with TRBD1. Trimming took 10 bases from V and 0 from J; bases not matched to a gene: 12. CDR1 and CDR2 from the germline V gene are SEHNR and FQNEAQ (reference sequence). The CDR3 length is 15 residues. CDR3 in DNA: TGTGCCACCCATAAAACAGGGGACGTCTCCTACGAGCAGTACTTC. It codes for CATHKTGDVSYEQYF.